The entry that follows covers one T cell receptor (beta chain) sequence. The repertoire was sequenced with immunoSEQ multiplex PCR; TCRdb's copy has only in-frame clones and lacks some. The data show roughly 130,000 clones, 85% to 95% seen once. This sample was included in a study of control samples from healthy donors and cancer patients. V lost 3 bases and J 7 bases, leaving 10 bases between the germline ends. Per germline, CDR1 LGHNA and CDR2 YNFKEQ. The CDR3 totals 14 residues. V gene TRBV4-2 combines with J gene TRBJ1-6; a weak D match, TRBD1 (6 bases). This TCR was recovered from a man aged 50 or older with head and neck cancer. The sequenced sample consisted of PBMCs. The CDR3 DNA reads TGTGCCAGCAGCCATTCAACAGGGAATTCACCCCTCCACTTT. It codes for CASSHSTGNSPLHF.